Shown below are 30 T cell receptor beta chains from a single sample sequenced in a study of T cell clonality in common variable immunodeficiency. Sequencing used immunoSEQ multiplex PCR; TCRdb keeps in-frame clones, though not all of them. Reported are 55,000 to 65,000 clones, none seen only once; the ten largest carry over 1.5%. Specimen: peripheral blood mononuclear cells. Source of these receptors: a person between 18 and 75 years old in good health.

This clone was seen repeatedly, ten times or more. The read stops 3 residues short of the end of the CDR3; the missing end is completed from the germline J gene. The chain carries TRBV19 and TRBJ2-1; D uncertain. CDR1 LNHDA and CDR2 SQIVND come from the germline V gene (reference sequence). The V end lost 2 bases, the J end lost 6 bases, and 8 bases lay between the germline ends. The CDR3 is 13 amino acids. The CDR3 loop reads CASSIRQGNEQFF. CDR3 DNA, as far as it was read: TGTGCCAGTAGTATAAGACAAGGCAATGAG.

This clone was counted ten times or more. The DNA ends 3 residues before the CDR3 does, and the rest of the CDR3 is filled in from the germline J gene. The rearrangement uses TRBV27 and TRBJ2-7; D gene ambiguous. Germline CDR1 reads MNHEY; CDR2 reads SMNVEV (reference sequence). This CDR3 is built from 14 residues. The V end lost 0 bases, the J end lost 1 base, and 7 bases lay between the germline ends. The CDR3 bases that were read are TGTGCCAGCAGTTTATCCATTACTTCCTACGAG. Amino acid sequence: CASSLSITSYE. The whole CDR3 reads CASSLSITSYEQYF.

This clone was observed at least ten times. CDR3 amino acids: CSVVGLAGQETQYF. CDR3 DNA (partial): TGCAGCGTTGTTGGACTAGCGGGACAAGAGACC. V is TRBV29-1 and J is TRBJ2-5; 12 nucleotides agree with TRBD2. The read ends 3 residues before the CDR3 terminus; that terminus is restored from the germline J gene. V shed 4 bases, J shed 2 bases, and the junction held 2 bases outside the gene matches. Germline V gene data show CDR1 as SQVTM and CDR2 as ANQGSEA. CDR3 length: 14 residues.

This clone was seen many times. The CDR3 sequence is CSADSGTGVYGYTF. CDR3 DNA (partial): TGCAGTGCTGATTCCGGGACAGGGGTATATGGC. The rearrangement uses TRBV20-1 and TRBJ1-2; 10 nucleotides line up with TRBD1. The read finishes 3 residues shy of the CDR3 end, and the germline J gene is used to complete it. In germline, CDR1 is DFQATT, CDR2 SNEGSKA (reference sequence). There are 14 residues in the CDR3. Trimming at V came to 5 bases and at J to 5 bases, leaving 8 bases not matched to a gene.

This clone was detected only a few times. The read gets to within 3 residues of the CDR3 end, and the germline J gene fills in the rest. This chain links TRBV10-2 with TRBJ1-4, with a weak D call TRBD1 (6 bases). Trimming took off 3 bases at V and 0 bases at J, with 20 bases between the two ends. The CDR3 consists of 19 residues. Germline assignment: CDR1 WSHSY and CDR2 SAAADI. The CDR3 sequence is CASSDGQRVLEPTNEKLFF. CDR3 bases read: TGCGCCAGCAGTGATGGACAGCGTGTTCTTGAGCCAACTAATGAAAAA.

The chain's CDR3 is CASSLTTGGNQPQHF. The sequenced part of the CDR3 DNA is TGTGCCAGCAGCTTGACGACAGGGGGAAATCAGCCC. The chain recombines TRBV5-6 with TRBJ1-5; 9 bases are a match to TRBD1. With the read ending 3 residues before the CDR3 end, the germline J gene is used to fill in that end. V lost 1 base and J lost 4; bases outside the gene matches: 3. The CDR3 totals 15 residues. CDR1 and CDR2 (germline): SGHDT, YYEEEE.

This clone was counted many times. This CDR3 is CASSPPGLAGGLADTQYF. CDR3 bases read: TGTGCCAGCAGCCCACCGGGACTAGCGGGAGGTCTGGCAGATACG. This rearrangement joins TRBV4-2 to TRBJ2-3; 15 nucleotides line up with TRBD2. The read ends 3 residues shy of where the CDR3 ends; the end is completed using the germline J gene. This CDR3 is built from 18 residues. J was trimmed by 4 bases and V by 4 bases; bases with no gene match: 9. The germline gives CDR1 LGHNA, CDR2 YNFKEQ.

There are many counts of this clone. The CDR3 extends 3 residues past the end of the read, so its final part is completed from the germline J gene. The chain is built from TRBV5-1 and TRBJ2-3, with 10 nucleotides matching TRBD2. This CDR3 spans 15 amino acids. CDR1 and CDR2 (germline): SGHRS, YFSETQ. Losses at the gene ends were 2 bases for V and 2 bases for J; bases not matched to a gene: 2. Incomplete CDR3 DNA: TGCGCCAGCAGCTTCGGGACTAGCGTCACAGATACG. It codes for CASSFGTSVTDT. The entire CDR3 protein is CASSFGTSVTDTQYF.

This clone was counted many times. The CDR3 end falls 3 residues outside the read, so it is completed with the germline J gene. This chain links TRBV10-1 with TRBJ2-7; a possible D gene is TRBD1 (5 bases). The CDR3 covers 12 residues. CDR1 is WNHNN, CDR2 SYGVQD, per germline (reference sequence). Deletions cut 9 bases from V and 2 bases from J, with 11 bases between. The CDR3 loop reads CASGQGPYEQYF. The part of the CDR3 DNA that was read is TGCGCCAGTGGGCAGGGCCCCTACGAG.

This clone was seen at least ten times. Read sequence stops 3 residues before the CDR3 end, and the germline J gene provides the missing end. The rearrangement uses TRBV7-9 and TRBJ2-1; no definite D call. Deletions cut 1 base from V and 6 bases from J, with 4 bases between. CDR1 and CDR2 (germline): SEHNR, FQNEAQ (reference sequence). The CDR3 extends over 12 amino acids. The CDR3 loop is CASSLVGNEQFF. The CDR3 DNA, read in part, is TGTGCCAGCAGCTTAGTCGGCAATGAG.

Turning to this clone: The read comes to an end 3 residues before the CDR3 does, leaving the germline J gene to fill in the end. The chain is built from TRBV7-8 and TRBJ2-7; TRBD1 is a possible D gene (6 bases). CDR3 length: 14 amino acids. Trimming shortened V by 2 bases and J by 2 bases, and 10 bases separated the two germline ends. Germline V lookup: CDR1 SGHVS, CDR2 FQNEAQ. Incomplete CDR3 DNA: TGTGCCAGCAGCTTAATTGAGGGGGCCTACGAG. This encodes CASSLIEGAYE. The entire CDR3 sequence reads CASSLIEGAYEQYF.

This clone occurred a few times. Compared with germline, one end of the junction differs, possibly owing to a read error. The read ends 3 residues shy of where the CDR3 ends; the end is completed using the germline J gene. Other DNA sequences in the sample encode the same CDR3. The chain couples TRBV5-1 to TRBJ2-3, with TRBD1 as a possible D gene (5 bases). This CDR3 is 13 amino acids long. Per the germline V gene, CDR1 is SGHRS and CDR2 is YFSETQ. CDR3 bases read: TGCGCCAGCAGGCTAAGGGGCACGGATACG. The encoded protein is CASRLRGTDT. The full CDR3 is CASRLRGTDTQYF.

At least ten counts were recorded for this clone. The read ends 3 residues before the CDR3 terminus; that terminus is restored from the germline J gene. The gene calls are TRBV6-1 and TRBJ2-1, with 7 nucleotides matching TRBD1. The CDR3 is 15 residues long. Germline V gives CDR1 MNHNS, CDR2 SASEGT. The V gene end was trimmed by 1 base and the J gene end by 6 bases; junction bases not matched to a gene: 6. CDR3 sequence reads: CASSEGQGVFNEQFF. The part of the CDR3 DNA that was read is TGTGCCAGCAGTGAAGGACAGGGAGTGTTCAATGAG.

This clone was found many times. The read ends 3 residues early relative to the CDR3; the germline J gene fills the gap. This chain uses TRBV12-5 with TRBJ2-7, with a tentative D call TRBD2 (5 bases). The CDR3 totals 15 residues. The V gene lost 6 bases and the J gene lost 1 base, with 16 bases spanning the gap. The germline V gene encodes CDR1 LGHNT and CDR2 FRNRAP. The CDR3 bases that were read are TGTGCTAGTGGCCCCCGGGGTCCCCTTTCCTACGAG. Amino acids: CASGPRGPLSYE. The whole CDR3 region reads CASGPRGPLSYEQYF.

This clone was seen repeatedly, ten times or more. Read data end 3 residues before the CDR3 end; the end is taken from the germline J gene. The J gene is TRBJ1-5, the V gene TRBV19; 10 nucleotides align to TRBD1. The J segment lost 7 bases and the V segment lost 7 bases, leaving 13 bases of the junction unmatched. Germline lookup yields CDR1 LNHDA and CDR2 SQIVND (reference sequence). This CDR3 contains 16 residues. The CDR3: CASNLDGTGVRQPQHF. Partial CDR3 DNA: TGTGCCAGTAATTTGGACGGGACAGGGGTACGGCAGCCC.

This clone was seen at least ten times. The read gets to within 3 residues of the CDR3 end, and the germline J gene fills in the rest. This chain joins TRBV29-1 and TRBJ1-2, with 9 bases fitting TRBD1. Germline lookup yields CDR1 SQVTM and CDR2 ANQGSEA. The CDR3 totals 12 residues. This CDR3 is CSVEGTGGGYTF. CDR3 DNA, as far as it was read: TGCAGCGTTGAAGGCACAGGGGGCGGC.

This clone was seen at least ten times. The CDR3 DNA, read in part, is TGCGCCAGCGGGAGGGGACTAGCGGGAGGGCCGGTAACGGGCGAG. It encodes CASGRGLAGGPVTGE. The CDR3, in full, reads CASGRGLAGGPVTGEQYF. The chain combines TRBV4-1 with TRBJ2-7; 16 positions match TRBD2. Read data end 3 residues before the CDR3 end; the end is taken from the germline J gene. The CDR3 covers 18 residues. J was trimmed by 6 bases and V by 8 bases; bases with no gene match: 16. CDR1 and CDR2 from the germline V gene are MGHRA and YSYEKL.

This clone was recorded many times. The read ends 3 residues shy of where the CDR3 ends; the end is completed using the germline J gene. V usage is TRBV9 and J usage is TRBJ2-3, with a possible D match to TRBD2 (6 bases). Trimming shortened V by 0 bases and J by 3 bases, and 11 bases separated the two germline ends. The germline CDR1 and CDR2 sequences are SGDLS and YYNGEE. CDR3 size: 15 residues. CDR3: CASSVGGDITDTQYF. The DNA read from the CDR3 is TGTGCCAGCAGCGTAGGGGGGGATATAACAGATACG.

CDR3 sequence: CASSPYTGSQETQYF. Partial CDR3 DNA: TGTGCCAGCTCACCCTATACTGGTTCCCAAGAGACC. The chain combines TRBV18 with TRBJ2-5, with no clear D. The CDR3 end is not reached by the read, which stops 3 residues before it; the germline J gene fills it in. The CDR3 is made up of 15 amino acids. Deletions cut 3 bases from V and 1 base from J, with 12 bases between. Per the germline V gene, CDR1 is KGHSH and CDR2 is LQKENI. Supplemented by reference TRBV18 and TRBJ2-5, the full variable domain reads NAGVMQNPRHLVRRRGQEARLRCSPMKGHSHVYWYRQLPEEGLKFMVYLQKENIIDESGMPKERFSAEFPKEGPSILRIQQVVRGDSAAYFCASSPYTGSQETQYFGPGTRLLVL.

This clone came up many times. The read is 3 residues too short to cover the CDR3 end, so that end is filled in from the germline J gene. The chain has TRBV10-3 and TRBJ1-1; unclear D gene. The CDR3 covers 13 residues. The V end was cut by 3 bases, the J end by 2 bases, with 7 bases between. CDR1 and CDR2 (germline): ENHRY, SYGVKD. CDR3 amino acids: CAISEAGNTEAFF. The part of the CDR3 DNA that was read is TGTGCCATCAGTGAAGCGGGAAACACTGAA.

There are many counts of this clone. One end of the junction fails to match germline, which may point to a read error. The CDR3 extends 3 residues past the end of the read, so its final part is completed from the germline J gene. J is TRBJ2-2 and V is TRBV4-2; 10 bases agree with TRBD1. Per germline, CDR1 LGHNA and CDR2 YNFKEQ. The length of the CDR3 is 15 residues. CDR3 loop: CASSPGTGAAGELFF. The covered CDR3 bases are TGCGCCAGCAGCCCAGGGACAGGGGCAGCGGGGGAG.

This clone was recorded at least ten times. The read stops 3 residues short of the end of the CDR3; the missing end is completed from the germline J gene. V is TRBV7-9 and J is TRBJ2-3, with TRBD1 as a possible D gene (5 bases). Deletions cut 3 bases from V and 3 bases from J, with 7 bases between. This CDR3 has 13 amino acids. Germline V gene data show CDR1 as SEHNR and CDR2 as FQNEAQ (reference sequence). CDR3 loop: CASSFGATDTQYF. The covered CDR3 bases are TGTGCCAGCAGCTTTGGGGCTACAGATACG.

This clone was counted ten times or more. The CDR3 loop reads CASSLAGQSSTDTQYF. The sequenced CDR3 bases are TGCGCCAGCAGCTTGGCCGGACAGTCTTCCACAGATACG. The chain has TRBV5-1 and TRBJ2-3, with D maybe TRBD1 (6 bases). The read stops 3 residues short of the end of the CDR3; the missing end is completed from the germline J gene. V lost 0 bases to trimming and J lost 2 bases, with 13 bases between them. CDR1 and CDR2 from the germline V gene are SGHRS and YFSETQ. CDR3 length equals 16 residues.

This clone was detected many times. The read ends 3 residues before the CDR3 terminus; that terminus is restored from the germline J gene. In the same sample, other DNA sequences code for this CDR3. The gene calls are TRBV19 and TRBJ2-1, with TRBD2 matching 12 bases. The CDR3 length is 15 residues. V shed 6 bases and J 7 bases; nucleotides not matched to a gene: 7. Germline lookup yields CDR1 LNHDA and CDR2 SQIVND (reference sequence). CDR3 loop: CASSIGTSGYNEQFF. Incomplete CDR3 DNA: TGTGCCAGTAGCATCGGGACTAGCGGGTATAATGAG.

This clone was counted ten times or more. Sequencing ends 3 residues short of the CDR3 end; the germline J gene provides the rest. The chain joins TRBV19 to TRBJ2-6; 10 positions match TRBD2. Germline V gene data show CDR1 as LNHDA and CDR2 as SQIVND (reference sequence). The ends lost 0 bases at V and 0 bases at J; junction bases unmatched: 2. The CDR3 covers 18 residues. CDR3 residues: CASSIDTSGTSGANVLTF. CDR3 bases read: TGTGCCAGTAGTATAGATACTAGCGGGACCTCTGGGGCCAACGTC.

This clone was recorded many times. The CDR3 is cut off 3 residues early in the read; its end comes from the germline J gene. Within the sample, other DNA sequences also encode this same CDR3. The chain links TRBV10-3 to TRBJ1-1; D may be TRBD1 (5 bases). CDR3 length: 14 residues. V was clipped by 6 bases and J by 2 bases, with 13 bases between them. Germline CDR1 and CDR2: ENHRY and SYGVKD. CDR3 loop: CAIRDGQGNTEAFF. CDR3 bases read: TGTGCCATCAGGGACGGTCAGGGTAACACTGAA.

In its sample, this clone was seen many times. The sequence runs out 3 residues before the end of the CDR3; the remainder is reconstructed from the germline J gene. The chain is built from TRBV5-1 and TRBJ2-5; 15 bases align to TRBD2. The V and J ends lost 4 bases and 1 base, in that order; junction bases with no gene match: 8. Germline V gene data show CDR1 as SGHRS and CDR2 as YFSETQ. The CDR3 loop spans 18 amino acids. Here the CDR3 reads CASSRMGLAGGLQETQYF. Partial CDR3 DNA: TGCGCCAGCAGCCGTATGGGACTAGCGGGAGGTCTCCAAGAGACC.

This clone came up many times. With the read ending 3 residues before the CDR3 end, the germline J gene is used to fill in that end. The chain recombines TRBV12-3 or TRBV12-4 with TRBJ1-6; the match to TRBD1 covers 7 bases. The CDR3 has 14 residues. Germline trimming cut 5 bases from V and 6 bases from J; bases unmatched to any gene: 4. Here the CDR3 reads CASSGTVSNSPLHF. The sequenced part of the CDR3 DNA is TGTGCCAGCAGTGGGACAGTCAGTAATTCACCC.

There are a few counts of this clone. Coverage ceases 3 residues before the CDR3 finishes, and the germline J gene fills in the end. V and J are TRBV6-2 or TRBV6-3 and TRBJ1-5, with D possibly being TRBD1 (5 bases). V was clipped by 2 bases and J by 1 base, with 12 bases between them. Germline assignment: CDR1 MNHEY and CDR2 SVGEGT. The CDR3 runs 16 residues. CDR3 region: CASSYTWAGSNQPQHF. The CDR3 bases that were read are TGTGCCAGCAGTTACACTTGGGCAGGGAGCAATCAGCCC.

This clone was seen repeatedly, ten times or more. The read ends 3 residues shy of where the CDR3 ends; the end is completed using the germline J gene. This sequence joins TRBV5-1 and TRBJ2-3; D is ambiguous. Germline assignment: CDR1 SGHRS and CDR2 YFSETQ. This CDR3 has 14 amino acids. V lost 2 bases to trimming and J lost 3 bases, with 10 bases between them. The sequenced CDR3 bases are TGCGCCAGCAGCTTAGCTATCAAGACAGATACG. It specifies CASSLAIKTDT. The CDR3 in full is CASSLAIKTDTQYF.